The 14 T cell receptor beta chains given below trace back to one sample, sequenced in a study of identical twins. TCRdb reanalysed the 5' RACE reads using MiXCR and keeps one entry per CDR3 protein. Altogether under 450,000 distinct CDR3 sequences are present, around 18% being singletons, with the ten largest covering around 10%. The specimen sequenced was naive T cells sorted from blood. The receptors stem from a man over 45 in good health.

At least ten counts were recorded for this clonotype. J is TRBJ2-2 and V is TRBV15; D call uncertain. CDR3 length: 16 residues. Trimming took off 5 bases at V and 0 bases at J, with 13 bases between the two ends. Germline CDR1 LNHNV, CDR2 YYDKDF (reference sequence). The CDR3 region has the DNA TGTGCCACCAGCGACCGCAAAATCGCGAACACCGGGGAGCTGTTTTTT. It yields the protein CATSDRKIANTGELFF.

The chain has TRBV12-3 or TRBV12-4 and TRBJ1-3, with 7 bases identical to TRBD1. The CDR3 contains 15 residues. V gave up 6 bases and J gave up 3 bases; unmatched junction bases: 8. CDR3 DNA: TGTGCCAGCAGCCCAGACAGGGATATTGGAAACACCATATATTTT. Amino acids: CASSPDRDIGNTIYF.

The V and J genes are TRBV7-9 and TRBJ2-1; D is ambiguous. Trimming stripped 3 bases from V and 0 bases from J, with 9 bases between. The CDR3 covers 15 residues. CDR1 and CDR2 from the germline V gene are SEHNR and FQNEAQ (reference sequence). CDR3 loop: CASSLLAASYNEQFF. For the CDR3, the DNA is TGTGCCAGCAGCTTGCTTGCGGCCTCCTACAATGAGCAGTTCTTC.

This clonotype was seen a handful of times. This chain uses TRBV7-8 with TRBJ2-7, with 8 bases that match TRBD2. V lost 4 bases to trimming and J lost 3 bases; unmatched junction nucleotides: 11. The germline V gene has CDR1 SGHVS and CDR2 FQNEAQ. The CDR3 contains 16 residues. This chain's CDR3 is CASSSEAGAEFYEQYF. In nucleotides, the CDR3 is TGTGCCAGCAGCTCTGAAGCGGGAGCGGAATTCTACGAGCAGTACTTC.

This clonotype was detected many times. For the CDR3, the DNA is TGTGCCAGCAGTGCGACTGAGACCTACGAGCAGTACTTC. As protein: CASSATETYEQYF. This rearrangement joins TRBV12-3 or TRBV12-4 to TRBJ2-7; D uncertain. Trimming shortened V by 5 bases and J by 2 bases, and 10 bases separated the two germline ends. This CDR3 has 13 amino acids.

V usage is TRBV6-2 or TRBV6-3 and J usage is TRBJ2-5; TRBD1 matches at 11 bases. V was clipped by 6 bases and J by 4 bases; unmatched bases: 4. Germline lookup yields CDR1 MNHEY and CDR2 SVGEGT. This CDR3 is 14 amino acids long. The CDR3 DNA reads TGTGCCAGCAGGAGGACAGGGGGCCTAGAGACCCAGTACTTC. It specifies CASRRTGGLETQYF.

This clonotype was observed at least ten times. V gene TRBV29-1 combines with J gene TRBJ2-2; either TRBD1 or TRBD2 may fit D (5 bases each). This CDR3 contains 12 residues. The V and J ends lost 6 bases and 5 bases respectively, with 10 bases between them. The germline gives CDR1 SQVTM, CDR2 ANQGSEA. The CDR3 bases are TGCAGCGTCCAGAGGGGAACCGGGGAGCTGTTTTTT. The encoded protein is CSVQRGTGELFF.

This clonotype was seen a handful of times. This chain's CDR3 is CASSQDFGASETQYF. DNA for the CDR3: TGCGCCAGCAGCCAAGATTTCGGGGCAAGCGAGACCCAGTACTTC. The chain recombines TRBV4-3 with TRBJ2-5; D possibly matches TRBD1 or TRBD2 (5 bases each). The CDR3 runs to 15 residues. V lost 0 bases, J lost 5 bases, and 13 bases lay in between. Germline lookup yields CDR1 LGHNA and CDR2 YSLEER.

This chain connects TRBV5-5 to TRBJ2-1, with a weak D call TRBD2 (5 bases). The CDR3 covers 18 residues. Germline V gives CDR1 SGHKS, CDR2 YYEKEE (reference sequence). The V end was cut by 3 bases, the J end by 0 bases, with 19 bases between. The CDR3 DNA reads TGTGCCAGCAGCTCCCCGATTGTAGCGCGAAGCTCCTACAATGAGCAGTTCTTC. This sequence encodes CASSSPIVARSSYNEQFF.

The chain couples TRBV6-5 to TRBJ2-3; tentatively, D is TRBD2 (6 bases). There are 13 residues in the CDR3. V was shortened by 5 bases and J by 15 bases, with 21 bases between the two germline ends. Germline V gives CDR1 MNHEY, CDR2 SVGAGI. CDR3 nucleotide sequence: TGTGCCAGCAGTAACCCTACAGCGGGTCCGGGATATTTT. Protein: CASSNPTAGPGYF.

This clonotype was detected many times. V gene TRBV28 combines with J gene TRBJ2-3; D is unresolved. Trimming removed 5 bases at V and 2 bases at J, with 17 bases between. The CDR3 runs to 16 residues. CDR1 is MDHEN, CDR2 SYDVKM, per germline. The CDR3 spells CASSLQYGQDTDTQYF. DNA for the CDR3: TGTGCCAGCAGTCTTCAGTATGGCCAAGACACAGATACGCAGTATTTT.

The chain links TRBV7-2 to TRBJ2-3; no firm D call. Germline V gene sequence: CDR1 SGHTA, CDR2 FQGNSA. The CDR3 covers 16 residues. Between the trimmed V and J ends, which lost 1 base and 3 bases, there was a span of 14 bases. The chain's CDR3 is CASSLVSAVSTDTQYF. As DNA, the CDR3 is TGTGCCAGCAGCTTAGTCTCGGCAGTTTCAACAGATACGCAGTATTTT.

This clonotype has at least ten counts. The chain uses TRBV20-1 and TRBJ1-2, with TRBD1 as a possible D gene (6 bases). Trimming shortened V by 1 base and J by 7 bases, and 22 bases separated the two germline ends. CDR1 and CDR2 (germline): DFQATT, SNEGSKA (reference sequence). The CDR3 covers 16 residues. In nucleotides, the CDR3 is TGCAGTGCTAGAGGGTTTGAGGGCCGGGGGCCGGGTGGCTACACCTTC. Residues: CSARGFEGRGPGGYTF.

This chain links TRBV5-4 with TRBJ1-6; 8 nucleotides line up with TRBD1. The CDR3 extends over 15 amino acids. Germline V CDR1 and CDR2: SGHNT, YYREEE (reference sequence). After removal of 0 bases from V and 9 bases from J, the junction contained 5 bases not matched to a gene. For the CDR3, the DNA is TGTGCCAGCAGCTTGGATCAGGGGGCCGGTTCACCCCTCCACTTT. This sequence encodes CASSLDQGAGSPLHF.